The 9 T cell receptor beta chains presented below share a single source sample, sequenced in a study of vaccination and CD4 T cells after COVID-19. Their cognate antigens are unknown. Sequenced with the Oncomine TCR Beta short-read assay was DNA taken from cultured CD4+ T cells. In TCRdb, the PCR reads were re-called with MiXCR into one record per CDR3 protein. The sample has 9,500 to 10,000 distinct CDR3 sequences, 30% to 45% seen once. The treatment was: roughly 10-day PBMC culture with coronavirus spike peptide pools or control peptides (ViraFEST assay). Sequenced input: CD4+ T cells from blood, cultured in vitro. The receptors stem from a human donor who had recovered from COVID-19.

The chain is built from TRBV7-8 and TRBJ2-3, with D possibly TRBD2 on 7 matching bases. The CDR3 covers 15 residues. Trimming took 5 bases from V and 1 from J, leaving 13 bases between them. Looked up from germline, CDR1 is SGHVS and CDR2 is FQNEAQ. The CDR3, as DNA: TGTGCCAGCAGCCTCCGGGGGGCTGGCACAGATACGCAGTATTTT. This sequence encodes CASSLRGAGTDTQYF.

This chain links TRBV19 with TRBJ1-2, with 10 bases aligning to TRBD1. Unmatched junction bases numbered 4, after V lost 1 base and J lost 5 bases. CDR3 length: 15 residues. CDR1 is LNHDA, CDR2 SQIVND, per germline (reference sequence). The CDR3 sequence: CASSIGQGAGYGYTF. Written as DNA, the CDR3 is TGTGCCAGTAGTATAGGACAGGGGGCCGGGTATGGCTACACCTTC.

This clonotype was recorded a few times. The chain joins TRBV6-5 to TRBJ1-2; 9 bases line up with TRBD1. Germline V CDR1 and CDR2: MNHEY, SVGAGI. V shed 4 bases, J shed 4 bases, and the junction held 7 bases outside the gene matches. The CDR3 is 15 amino acids. The CDR3 reads CASSFGQGKAYGYTF. The CDR3 DNA sequence: TGTGCCAGCAGTTTCGGACAGGGGAAGGCCTATGGCTACACCTTC.

The chain recombines TRBV25-1 with TRBJ2-6, with 9 positions matching TRBD1. The CDR3 sequence is 15 residues long. From germline, CDR1 is MGHDK and CDR2 SYGVNS. J lost 2 bases, V lost 5 bases, and 1 base had no gene match. CDR3 DNA sequence: TGTGCCAGCAGTAGACAGGGGGCTGGGGCCAACGTCCTGACTTTC. Amino acid sequence: CASSRQGAGANVLTF.

This clonotype was picked up a small number of times. The chain employs TRBV6-1 and TRBJ2-7; D uncertain. V was shortened by 6 bases and J by 0 bases, with 15 bases between the two germline ends. The length of the CDR3 is 15 residues. From germline, CDR1 is MNHNS and CDR2 SASEGT. CDR3 in amino acids: CASSPTWASSYEQYF. The CDR3 nucleotides read TGTGCCAGCAGCCCGACATGGGCCTCCTCCTACGAGCAGTACTTC.

This clonotype was counted a few times. The chain has TRBV23-1 and TRBJ1-2; D gene ambiguous. TRBV23-1 is reported as an ORF; its role is uncertain. The CDR3 is made up of 13 amino acids. The V end was cut by 4 bases, the J end by 0 bases, with 6 bases between. The CDR3 bases are TGCGCCAGCAGTCGGCGGTCTAACTATGGCTACACCTTC. Translation gives CASSRRSNYGYTF.

The J gene is TRBJ1-5, the V gene TRBV29-1; no firm D call. CDR1 and CDR2 from the germline V gene are SQVTM and ANQGSEA. The CDR3 length is 15 residues. Trimming took off 5 bases at V and 2 bases at J, with 16 bases between the two ends. For the CDR3, the DNA is TGCAGCGTTTCCGATGGGGTTCTTGGCAATCAGCCCCAGCATTTT. Its translation is CSVSDGVLGNQPQHF.

This clonotype has a handful of counts. The chain employs TRBV5-4 and TRBJ1-2; a possible D gene is TRBD1 (5 bases). V lost 5 bases to trimming and J lost 8 bases, with 25 bases between them. This CDR3 contains 16 residues. Germline lookup yields CDR1 SGHNT and CDR2 YYREEE (reference sequence). The CDR3 bases are TGTGCCAGCAGTTTACTCTCCAGGGTGCTCGACGAAGGCTACACCTTC. Its protein is CASSLLSRVLDEGYTF.

A single count supports this clonotype. The chain has TRBV27 and TRBJ2-7; D remains unclear. Trimming pared 3 bases from V and 7 bases from J, leaving 13 bases between. The CDR3 loop spans 13 amino acids. Germline V gives CDR1 MNHEY, CDR2 SMNVEV (reference sequence). CDR3 residues: CASSFDARSEQYF. For the CDR3, the DNA is TGTGCCAGCAGTTTCGATGCCAGATCGGAGCAGTACTTC.